These T cell receptor beta chains were read from a single sample in a study of cytotoxic CD8 clonotypes in ibrutinib-treated CLL. The assay was immunoSEQ multiplex PCR, and TCRdb's table has in-frame clones only and misses some. The table has roughly 130,000 clones, around 93% seen once. The sample here was PBMCs, taken after 12 months of ibrutinib treatment. The origin of the receptors is a human donor with chronic lymphocytic leukemia. Each CDR3 is given with its conserved first and last residue. Fields, in order: CDR3 protein, V gene, clone size, J gene. Where a row states a size, it is once, few, many or the class of an expanded clone; other rows omit it.

CASSYFGMMNTEAFF | TRBV6-5 | - | TRBJ1-1
CASTPGVGYGYTF | TRBV10-2 | - | TRBJ1-2
CASSYSTEDTQYF | TRBV6-5 | - | TRBJ2-3
CASSSTTTNTGELFF | TRBV7-9 | medium-sized | TRBJ2-2
CASSGLAGAYEQYF | TRBV18 | few | TRBJ2-7
CASSPIIAYEQYF | TRBV2 | - | TRBJ2-7
CASSSEAFF | TRBV7-9 | - | TRBJ1-1
CASSYSPYEQYF | TRBV28 | - | TRBJ2-7
CASSTPGTGSSEQYF | TRBV2 | - | TRBJ2-7
CASSLGGTHNEQFF | TRBV7-7 | - | TRBJ2-1
CASSSYSAVGELFF | TRBV5-1 | once | TRBJ2-2
CASSASTSGIYNEQFF | TRBV4-3 | - | TRBJ2-1
CASSPTGGTNEKLFF | TRBV4-1 | few | TRBJ1-4
CASSSTGFNEQFF | TRBV5-6 | - | TRBJ2-1
CASGLVYGQIYYEQYF | TRBV12-5 | few | TRBJ2-7
CASSPPSPNYGYTF | TRBV18 | - | TRBJ1-2
CASSGTQGTGELFF | TRBV9 | few | TRBJ2-2
CASSPLQGPGEAFF | TRBV18 | once | TRBJ1-1
CAWTNLGGSSYEQYF | TRBV30 | - | TRBJ2-7
CASSLRGSPPTDTQYF | TRBV7-8 | - | TRBJ2-3
CASSLEASGGNTIYF | TRBV5-1 | - | TRBJ1-3
CASRASGADTQYF | TRBV5-1 | - | TRBJ2-3
CASSDSGRLAKNIQYF | TRBV2 | once | TRBJ2-4
CASSLSREETQYF | TRBV7-2 | - | TRBJ2-5
CASSLDREVEEKLFF | TRBV5-1 | - | TRBJ1-4
CASSFGPTGGEQYF | TRBV7-8 | - | TRBJ2-7
CASTGSYSYEQYF | TRBV28 | - | TRBJ2-7
CASIRQTTGELFF | TRBV2 | - | TRBJ2-2
CAMTGDGYEQYF | TRBV10-3 | - | TRBJ2-7
CASSSPGLADGAGWQYF | TRBV28 | - | TRBJ2-7
CAIVLTDNTEAFF | TRBV2 | - | TRBJ1-1
CASSLTSSGYYNEQFF | TRBV7-3 | - | TRBJ2-1
CASSQVSMGRSYNEQFF | TRBV4-2 | - | TRBJ2-1
CASTSQGGHQPQHF | TRBV10-2 | - | TRBJ1-5
CASSAGVTTGGDTQYF | TRBV9 | - | TRBJ2-3
CASSQDWSSGANVLTF | TRBV4-2 | - | TRBJ2-6
CASSPGTHKGYEQYF | TRBV5-8 | - | TRBJ2-7
CASSLGVVGYTF | TRBV4-2 | - | TRBJ1-2
CASSLGIRDYGYTF | TRBV7-3 | - | TRBJ1-2